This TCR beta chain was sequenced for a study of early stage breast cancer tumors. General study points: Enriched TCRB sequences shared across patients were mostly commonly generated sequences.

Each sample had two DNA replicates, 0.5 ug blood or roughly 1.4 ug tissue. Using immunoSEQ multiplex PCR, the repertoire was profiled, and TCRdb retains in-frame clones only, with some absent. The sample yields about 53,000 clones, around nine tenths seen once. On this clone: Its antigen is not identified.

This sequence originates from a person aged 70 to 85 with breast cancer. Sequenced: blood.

CDR3 residues: CASSSQTYEQYF. The DNA of the CDR3 is TGTGCCAGTAGTTCCCAGACCTACGAGCAGTACTTC. The rearrangement uses TRBV19 and TRBJ2-7; D is uncertain. The ends were cut back, 5 bases at V and 2 bases at J, with 7 bases in the middle. Germline V gene sequence: CDR1 LNHDA, CDR2 SQIVND (reference sequence). The CDR3 loop spans 12 amino acids. Filled out from reference TRBV19 and TRBJ2-7, the complete variable domain reads DGGITQSPKYLFRKEGQNVTLSCEQNLNHDAMYWYRQDPGQGLRLIYYSQIVNDFQKGDIAEGYSVSREKKESFPLTVTSAQKNPTAFYLCASSSQTYEQYFGPGTRLTVT.